This TCR beta chain was sequenced in a study of cytomegalovirus exposure and HLA in healthy donors. Across the whole study: As released early, the data held roughly 85 million unique TCRs from HLA-typed donors. Study-level results: Most of the CMV-associated TCR beta chains (in a later analysis) appeared to be HLA-restricted. Available immune exposure information covered CMV serostatus only.

Healthy bone marrow donors made up the cohort. This clone was counted a few times. Antigen unknown. This specimen includes other DNA sequences encoding the same CDR3. Primers for the PCR totalled 60 Vbeta and 13 Jbeta. Here immunoSEQ multiplex PCR was the method, and the copy in TCRdb shows in-frame clones only, minus some. The data show 150,000 to 200,000 clones, with around 78% seen just once and 1.5% to 1.9% held by the top ten. Specimen: PBMCs. The TCR sequence derives from a man aged 40-55 years in good health and CMV-seronegative.

The CDR3 loop is CASRGTGDQPQHF. For the CDR3, the DNA is TGTGCCAGCAGGGGGACAGGGGATCAGCCCCAGCATTTT. The chain links TRBV2 to TRBJ1-5, with 10 bases fitting TRBD1. Losses at the gene ends were 6 bases for V and 5 bases for J; bases not matched to a gene: 1. There are 13 residues in the CDR3. Per the germline V gene, CDR1 is SNHLY and CDR2 is FYNNEI.